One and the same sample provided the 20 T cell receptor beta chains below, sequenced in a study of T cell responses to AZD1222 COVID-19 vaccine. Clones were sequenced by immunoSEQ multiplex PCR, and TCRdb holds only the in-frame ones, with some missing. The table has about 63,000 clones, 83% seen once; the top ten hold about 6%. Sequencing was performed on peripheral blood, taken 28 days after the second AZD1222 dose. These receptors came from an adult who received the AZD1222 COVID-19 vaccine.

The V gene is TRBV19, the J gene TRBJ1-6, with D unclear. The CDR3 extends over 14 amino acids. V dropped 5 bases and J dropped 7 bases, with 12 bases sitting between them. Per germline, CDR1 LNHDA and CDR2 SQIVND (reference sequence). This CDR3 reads CASSPSQANSPLHF. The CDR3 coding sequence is TGTGCCAGTAGTCCGAGTCAGGCCAATTCACCCCTCCACTTT.

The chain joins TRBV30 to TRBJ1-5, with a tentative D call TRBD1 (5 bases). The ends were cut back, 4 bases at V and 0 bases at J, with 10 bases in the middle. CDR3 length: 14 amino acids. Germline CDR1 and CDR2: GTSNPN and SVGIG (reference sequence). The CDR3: CAWNPGASNQPQHF. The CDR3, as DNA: TGTGCCTGGAATCCCGGGGCTAGCAATCAGCCCCAGCATTTT.

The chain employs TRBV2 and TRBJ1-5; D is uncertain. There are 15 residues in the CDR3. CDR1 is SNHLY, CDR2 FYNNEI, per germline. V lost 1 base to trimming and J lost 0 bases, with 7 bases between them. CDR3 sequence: CASSEVSLSNQPQHF. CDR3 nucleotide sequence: TGTGCCAGCAGTGAAGTTAGCCTTAGCAATCAGCCCCAGCATTTT.

The CDR3 nucleotides are TGTGCCAGCAGTTTAGCGGGGGGAAGGGACAATGAGCAGTTCTTC. Translation gives CASSLAGGRDNEQFF. This chain joins TRBV27 and TRBJ2-1; TRBD2 agrees at 8 bases. Unmatched junction bases numbered 5, after V lost 2 bases and J lost 5 bases. Germline CDR1 and CDR2: MNHEY and SMNVEV (reference sequence). The CDR3 is 15 amino acids.

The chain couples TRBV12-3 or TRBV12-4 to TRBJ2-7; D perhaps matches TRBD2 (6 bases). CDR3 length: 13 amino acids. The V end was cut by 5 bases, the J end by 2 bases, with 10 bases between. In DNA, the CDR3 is TGTGCCAGCAGTGTAAGGAGGGCCTACGAGCAGTACTTC. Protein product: CASSVRRAYEQYF.

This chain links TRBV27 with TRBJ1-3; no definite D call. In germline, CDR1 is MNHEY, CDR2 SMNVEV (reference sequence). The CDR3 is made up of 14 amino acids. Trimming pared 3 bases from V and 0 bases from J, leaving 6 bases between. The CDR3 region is CASSFESSGNTIYF. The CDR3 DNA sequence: TGTGCCAGCAGTTTTGAGAGCTCTGGAAACACCATATATTTT.

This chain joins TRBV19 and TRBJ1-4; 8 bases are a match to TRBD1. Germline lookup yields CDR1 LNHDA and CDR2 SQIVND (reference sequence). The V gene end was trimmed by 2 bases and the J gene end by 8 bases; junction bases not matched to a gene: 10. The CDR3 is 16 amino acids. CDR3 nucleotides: TGTGCCAGTAGTATAACCCGAGGACAGGGACACGAAAAACTGTTTTTT. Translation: CASSITRGQGHEKLFF.

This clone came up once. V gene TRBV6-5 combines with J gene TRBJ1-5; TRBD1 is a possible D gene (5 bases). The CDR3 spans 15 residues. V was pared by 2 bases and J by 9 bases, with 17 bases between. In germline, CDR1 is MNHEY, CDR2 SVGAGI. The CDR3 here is CASSYGRGFRWPQHF. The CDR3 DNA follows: TGTGCCAGCAGTTACGGAAGGGGCTTTAGGTGGCCCCAGCATTTT.

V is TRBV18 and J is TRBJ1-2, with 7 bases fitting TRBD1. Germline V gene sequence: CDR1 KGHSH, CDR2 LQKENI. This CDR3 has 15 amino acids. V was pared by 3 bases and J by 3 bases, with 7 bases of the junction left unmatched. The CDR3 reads CASSPLQGPDYGYTF. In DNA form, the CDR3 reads TGTGCCAGCTCACCTTTACAGGGGCCTGACTATGGCTACACCTTC.

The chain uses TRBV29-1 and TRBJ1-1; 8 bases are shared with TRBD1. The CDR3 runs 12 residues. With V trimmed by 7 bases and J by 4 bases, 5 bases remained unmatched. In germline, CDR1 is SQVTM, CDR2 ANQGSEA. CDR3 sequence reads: CSAMGQVTEAFF. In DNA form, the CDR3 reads TGCAGCGCCATGGGACAGGTCACTGAAGCTTTCTTT. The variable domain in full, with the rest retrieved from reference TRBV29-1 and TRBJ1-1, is SAVISQKPSRDICQRGTSLTIQCQVDSQVTMMFWYRQQPGQSLTLIATANQGSEATYESGFVIDKFPISRPNLTFSTLTVSNMSPEDSSIYLCSAMGQVTEAFFGQGTRLTVV.

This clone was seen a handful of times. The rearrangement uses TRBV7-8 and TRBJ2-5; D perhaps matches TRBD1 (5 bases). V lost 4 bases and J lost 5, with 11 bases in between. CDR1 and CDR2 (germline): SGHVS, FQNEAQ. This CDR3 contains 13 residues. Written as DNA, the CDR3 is TGTGCCAGCAGCTCGGACACCCGGGAGACCCAGTACTTC. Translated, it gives CASSSDTRETQYF.

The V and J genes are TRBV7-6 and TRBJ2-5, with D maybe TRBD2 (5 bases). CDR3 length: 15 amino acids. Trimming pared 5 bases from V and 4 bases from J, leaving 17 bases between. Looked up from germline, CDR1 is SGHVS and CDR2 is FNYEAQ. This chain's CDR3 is CASSPQLVKGETQYF. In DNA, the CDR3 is TGTGCCAGCAGCCCGCAACTAGTGAAGGGAGAGACCCAGTACTTC. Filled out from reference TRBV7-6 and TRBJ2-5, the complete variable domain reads GAGVSQSPRYKVTKRGQDVALRCDPISGHVSLYWYRQALGQGPEFLTYFNYEAQQDKSGLPNDRFSAERPEGSISTLTIQRTEQRDSAMYRCASSPQLVKGETQYFGPGTRLLVL.

The CDR3 DNA reads TGTGCCAGCAGCCACATCAACAGGGCTGCCTACAATGAGCAGTTCTTC. Translating it yields CASSHINRAAYNEQFF. This chain connects TRBV3-1 (or the pseudogene TRBV3-2) to TRBJ2-1; tentatively, D is TRBD1 (6 bases). Germline CDR1 reads LGHDT; CDR2 reads YNNKEL (reference sequence). V dropped 3 bases and J dropped 2 bases, with 14 bases sitting between them. The CDR3 consists of 16 residues.

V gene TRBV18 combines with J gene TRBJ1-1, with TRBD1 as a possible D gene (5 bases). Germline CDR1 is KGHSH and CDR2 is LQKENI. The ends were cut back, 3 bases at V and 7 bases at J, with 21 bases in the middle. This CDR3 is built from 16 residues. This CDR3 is CASSPQLGSGAYEAFF. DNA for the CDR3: TGTGCCAGCTCACCGCAACTGGGATCCGGGGCCTATGAAGCTTTCTTT.

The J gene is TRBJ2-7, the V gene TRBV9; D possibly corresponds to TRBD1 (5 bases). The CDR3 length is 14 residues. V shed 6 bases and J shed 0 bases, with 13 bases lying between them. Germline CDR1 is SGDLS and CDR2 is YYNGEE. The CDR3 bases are TGTGCCAGCACCTTAGGGGTGAGCTCCTACGAGCAGTACTTC. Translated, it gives CASTLGVSSYEQYF.

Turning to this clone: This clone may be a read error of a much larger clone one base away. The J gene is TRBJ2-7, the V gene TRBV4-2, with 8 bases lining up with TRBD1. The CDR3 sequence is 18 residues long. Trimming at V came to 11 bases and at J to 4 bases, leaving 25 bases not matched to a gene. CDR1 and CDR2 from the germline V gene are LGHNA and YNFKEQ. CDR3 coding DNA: TGTGCCCGCACCCACGACGACTGGGGGACAGGCAAACCTTACGAGCAGTACTTC. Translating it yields CARTHDDWGTGKPYEQYF.

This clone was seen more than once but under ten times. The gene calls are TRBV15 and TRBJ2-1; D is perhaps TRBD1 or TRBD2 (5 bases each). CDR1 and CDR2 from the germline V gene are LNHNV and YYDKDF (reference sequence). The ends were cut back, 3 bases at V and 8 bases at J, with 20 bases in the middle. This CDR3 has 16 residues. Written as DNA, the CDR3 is TGTGCCACCAGCAGGGCGCCCGGGACCAATCCTGATGAGCAGTTCTTC. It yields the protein CATSRAPGTNPDEQFF.

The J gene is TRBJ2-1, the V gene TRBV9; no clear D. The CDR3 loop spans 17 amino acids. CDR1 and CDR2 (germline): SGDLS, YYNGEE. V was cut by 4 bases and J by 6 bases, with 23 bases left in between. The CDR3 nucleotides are TGTGCCAGCAGCACCCGAAGCCCCACCTTGATTCGCAATGAGCAGTTCTTC. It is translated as CASSTRSPTLIRNEQFF.

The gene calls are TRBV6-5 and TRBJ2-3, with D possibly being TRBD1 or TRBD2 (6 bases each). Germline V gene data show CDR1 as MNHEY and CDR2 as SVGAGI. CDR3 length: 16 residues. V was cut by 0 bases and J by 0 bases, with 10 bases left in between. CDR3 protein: CASSYSLGGSTDTQYF. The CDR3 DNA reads TGTGCCAGCAGTTACTCGTTGGGGGGCAGCACAGATACGCAGTATTTT.

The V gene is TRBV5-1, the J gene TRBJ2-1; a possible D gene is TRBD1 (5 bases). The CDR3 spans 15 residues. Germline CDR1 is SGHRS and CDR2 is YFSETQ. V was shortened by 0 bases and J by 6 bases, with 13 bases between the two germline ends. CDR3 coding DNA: TGCGCCAGCAGCTTGGTTCCAGGGATCGCCAATGAGCAGTTCTTC. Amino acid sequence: CASSLVPGIANEQFF.